This is a list of T cell receptor beta chains from one sample in a study of blood T cell repertoires in COVID-19. Profiling relied on immunoSEQ multiplex PCR, and the TCRdb table lists in-frame clones only, not all of them. The sample gives approximately 36,000 clones, approximately 91% of which show up once; 2% to 2.5% is in the top ten. The sequencing input was peripheral blood. All receptors derive from a human donor in a cohort sampled during active COVID-19. The CDR3 runs from the conserved cysteine through the conserved F or W. A D gene is named only where the DNA matches it firmly. A clone size is listed for some rows: how often the clone was seen (once, few, many), or a class if it is expanded.

DNA	CDR3	V	D	J	size
TGTGCCAGTACCCTAGGACTAGCAAACATTCAGTACTTC	CASTLGLANIQYF	TRBV19	TRBD2	TRBJ2-4	.
TGTGCCAGCAGTTACGGGACTAGCGGGCCCGGGGCCCAGTACTTC	CASSYGTSGPGAQYF	TRBV6-6	TRBD2	TRBJ2-5	.
TGCGCCAGCAGCATGACAGGGATGAACACTGAAGCTTTCTTT	CASSMTGMNTEAFF	TRBV5-1	TRBD1	TRBJ1-1	once
TGTGCCACCAGCAGAGCTCGGGCCAGGGGGAATGGAAACACCATATATTTT	CATSRARARGNGNTIYF	TRBV15	TRBD1	TRBJ1-3	.
TGCGCCAGCAGCCCCTCTTTGACAGGGGAGGGCGAAGCTTTCTTT	CASSPSLTGEGEAFF	TRBV4-1	TRBD1	TRBJ1-1	few
TGCAGCGTTGAAGATCCGGGACAGGGGGCTTTTGAAAAACTGTTTTTT	CSVEDPGQGAFEKLFF	TRBV29-1	TRBD1	TRBJ1-4	.
TGTGCCAGCAGCCAACTCCACAGGGGTGGTGGCTACACCTTC	CASSQLHRGGGYTF	TRBV11-2	TRBD1	TRBJ1-2	.
TGTGCCAGCAGCTTAGGAGCGACCTCAGATACGCAGTATTTT	CASSLGATSDTQYF	TRBV11-2	.	TRBJ2-3	.
TGTGCCAGCAGCTTAGATGCAGGGGTCTACGAGCAGTACTTC	CASSLDAGVYEQYF	TRBV11-2	.	TRBJ2-7	.
TGTGCCACCAGTGATTTGGGGGGGGCAGGGAATTCACCCCTCCACTTT	CATSDLGGAGNSPLHF	TRBV24-1	.	TRBJ1-6	.
TGCGCCAGCAGCCTAGGTGGACTCTCCTACGAGCAGTACTTC	CASSLGGLSYEQYF	TRBV4-1	.	TRBJ2-7	.
TGTGCCAGCAGCCAATCGGACTATAACGGTGAAGCTTTCTTT	CASSQSDYNGEAFF	TRBV3-1/TRBV3-2	.	TRBJ1-1	once
TGTGCCAGTAGTATAGGACAGAGCACTGAAGCTTTCTTT	CASSIGQSTEAFF	TRBV19	.	TRBJ1-1	.
TGTGCCAGCAGTTACCAGGGGCAGCCCCAGCATTTT	CASSYQGQPQHF	TRBV6-6	.	TRBJ1-5	once
TGCAGCGTTGTAGAAGGGAGCGGCGAGCAGTACTTC	CSVVEGSGEQYF	TRBV29-1	.	TRBJ2-7	.
TGCGCCAGCAGCCAAGGGAGGCAGAGAGGAAACACCATATATTTT	CASSQGRQRGNTIYF	TRBV4-1	.	TRBJ1-3	.
TGTGCCAGCAGTTTACCCGGGGGATTAAACTATGGCTACACCTTC	CASSLPGGLNYGYTF	TRBV28	.	TRBJ1-2	.